This entry is about one T cell receptor (beta chain). The data are from a study of OX40 agonist ivuxolimab in advanced cancers. Deletions cut 1 base from V and 5 bases from J, with 5 bases between. Germline V gene data show CDR1 as SGHTA and CDR2 as FQGNSA. This CDR3 has 13 amino acids. Method: immunoSEQ multiplex PCR; TCRdb's copy keeps in-frame clones and lacks some. In the table there are 90,000 or so clones, more than 90% of which are singletons. The TCR comes from an adult with an advanced solid tumor such as melanoma, head and neck, liver or kidney cancer. This material consisted of CD4+ or CD8+ T cells sorted from blood, taken in a trial of the OX40 agonist ivuxolimab. This sequence joins TRBV7-2 and TRBJ2-2; D gene unclear. The CDR3 DNA follows: TGTGCCAGCAGCTTAGACCTAACCGGGGAGCTGTTTTTT. It specifies CASSLDLTGELFF.